The rows below give T cell receptor beta chains drawn from one sample of a study of blood T cell repertoires in COVID-19. The table came from immunoSEQ multiplex PCR; TCRdb's copy has only in-frame clones and leaves some out. Of under 250,000 clones in the sample, 65% to 85% are singletons; the top ten hold around 2%. The specimen was peripheral blood. Every receptor here comes from a woman between 55 and 75 years old with acute or convalescent COVID-19. Both conserved end residues are trimmed from each CDR3. D genes are given only for firm matches.

v_call	d_call	cdr3_aa
TRBV20-1	-	SAGGGTVSSYEQY
TRBV29-1	TRBD1	SVEDTGTGGEKLF
TRBV10-3	-	AISDYGQRGSVNTEAF
TRBV25-1	TRBD1	ASRTGTGNYGYT
TRBV6-5	TRBD1	ASSSGGEETQY
TRBV2	TRBD1	ASNGQDNEKLF
TRBV13	TRBD1	ASSRETTGATNEKLF
TRBV5-1	TRBD1	ASSLVVTGGAGGYT
TRBV5-1	-	ASSSGPTVGTYEQY
TRBV18	TRBD1	ASSRDSPLGEQY
TRBV14	-	ASSGGALGTQY
TRBV13	-	ASSGDSSPLH
TRBV11-3	-	ASSLVRLGGTDTQY
TRBV30	TRBD1	AWSLGTGGSPLH
TRBV11-2	TRBD2	ASSSRGSGDYNEQF
TRBV7-2	-	ASSLSRGFPYNSPLH
TRBV4-1	-	ASSQGSGELYGYT
TRBV5-6	-	ASSHSFQGSNQPQH
TRBV4-1	-	ASSQDGNQASYNEQF
TRBV6-5	TRBD1	ASSPGTAQETQY
TRBV4-1	TRBD2	ASSRPSGGSTDTQY
TRBV11-3	TRBD2	ASSSGGFGSEQY
TRBV28	-	ASRRGGSYNEQF
TRBV18	-	ASSPLTGTEAF
TRBV4-3	-	ASRDRRGGGTEAF
TRBV20-1	-	SAYRGEQF
TRBV5-6	TRBD1	ASSLTGTGSRLGYGYT
TRBV2	TRBD2	ASSKERGGPGELF
TRBV5-3	TRBD1	ARSTRGLLNTEAF
TRBV14	-	ASSRDRFYEQY
TRBV5-1	-	ASSYAGEQSGNTIY
TRBV10-3	-	ATASPLRTFNEQF
TRBV21-1	-	ASSKRCVTYEQY
TRBV9	TRBD2	ASSVLAGAYEQY
TRBV7-9	-	ASSLAQDQPQH
TRBV5-1	-	ASSADRIGNTEAF
TRBV4-3	-	ASSQDWNSRGTDTQY
TRBV2	-	ASRSEDRNPGQPQH
TRBV18	-	ASSQIRDTEAF
TRBV29-1	TRBD1	SVDRGRETQY
TRBV10-3	TRBD1	AIRRGGDDEQY
TRBV3-1/TRBV3-2	TRBD1	ASSQQGVNYGYT
TRBV7-9	-	ASSLVPNGNEAF
TRBV11-3	-	ASSLERKVGNTIY
TRBV3-1/TRBV3-2	-	ASSRAPFGGANVLT
TRBV20-1	-	SASIRDWGWPDTQY
TRBV5-4	-	ASSSSAVATDTQY
TRBV5-5	TRBD1	ASSRTDRGSGNTIY
TRBV29-1	TRBD1	SGGQGYGYT
TRBV29-1	-	SVEVQFGELF
TRBV2	-	ASRRRGGNTEAF
TRBV7-2	-	ASSGQLNTEAF
TRBV2	-	ASSEPGGGYT
TRBV7-2	-	ASSSRVGNTIY
TRBV13	-	ASSLRRGTNEKLF
TRBV29-1	-	SVVYGGAGNQPQH
TRBV7-2	-	ASSLDGLAKNIQY
TRBV3-1/TRBV3-2	-	ASSQDGWSGYIQY
TRBV9	-	ASSAGTLNTGELF
TRBV7-3	TRBD1	ASSSGQGSYNEQF